This T cell receptor (beta chain) was obtained from a study of blood T cell repertoires in COVID-19. Study-wide background: PBMCs, B-cell-depleted T cells, or T cells were the source of the cDNA or gDNA that made up the material.

TCRdb keeps only in-frame clones here, not all; method: immunoSEQ multiplex PCR. In the table there are fewer than 150,000 clones, over 80% of which are singletons. In terms of age and location, participants ranged from roughly 18 to 95 years and lived in around 22 US areas. Assignments of participants to cohorts depended upon their own reported clinical history. Donors in Cohort 3 counted as recovered after two negative PCRs, clearance, or symptom resolution. The CDR3 is made up of 12 amino acids. Germline V CDR1 and CDR2: ENHRY, SYGVKD. This chain links TRBV10-3 with TRBJ2-2; perhaps TRBD2 as D (5 bases). This TCR was sampled from a man aged 30-40 years who had recovered from COVID-19. The specimen was PBMCs or T cells enriched from blood (not recorded which). The CDR3 DNA sequence: TGTGCAAGTGCGGGTTCTCCCCGGGAGCTGTTTTTT. It codes for CASAGSPRELFF.